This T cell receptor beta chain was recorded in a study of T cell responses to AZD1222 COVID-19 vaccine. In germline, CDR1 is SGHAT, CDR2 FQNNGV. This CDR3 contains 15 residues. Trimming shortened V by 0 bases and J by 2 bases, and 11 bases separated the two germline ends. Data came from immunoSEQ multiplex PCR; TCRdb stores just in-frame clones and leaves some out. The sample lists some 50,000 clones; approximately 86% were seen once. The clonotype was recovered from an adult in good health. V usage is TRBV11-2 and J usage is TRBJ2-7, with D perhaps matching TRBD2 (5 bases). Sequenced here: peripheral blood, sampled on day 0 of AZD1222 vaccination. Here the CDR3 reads CASSLDYSGTYEQYF. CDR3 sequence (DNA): TGTGCCAGCAGCTTAGATTACTCGGGGACCTACGAGCAGTACTTC.